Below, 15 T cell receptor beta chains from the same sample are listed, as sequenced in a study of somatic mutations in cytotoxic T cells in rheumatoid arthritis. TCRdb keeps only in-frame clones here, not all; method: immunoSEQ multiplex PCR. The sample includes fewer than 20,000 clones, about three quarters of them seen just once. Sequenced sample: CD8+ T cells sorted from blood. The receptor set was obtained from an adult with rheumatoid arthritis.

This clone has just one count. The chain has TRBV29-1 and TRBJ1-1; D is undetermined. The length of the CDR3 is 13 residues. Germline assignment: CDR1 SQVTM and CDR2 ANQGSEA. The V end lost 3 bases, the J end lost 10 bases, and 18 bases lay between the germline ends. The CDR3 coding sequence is TGCAGCGTTGACCTACAACGGGGTCTAGTAGCTTTCTTT. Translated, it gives CSVDLQRGLVAFF. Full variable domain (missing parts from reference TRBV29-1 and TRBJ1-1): SAVISQKPSRDICQRGTSLTIQCQVDSQVTMMFWYRQQPGQSLTLIATANQGSEATYESGFVIDKFPISRPNLTFSTLTVSNMSPEDSSIYLCSVDLQRGLVAFFGQGTRLTVV.

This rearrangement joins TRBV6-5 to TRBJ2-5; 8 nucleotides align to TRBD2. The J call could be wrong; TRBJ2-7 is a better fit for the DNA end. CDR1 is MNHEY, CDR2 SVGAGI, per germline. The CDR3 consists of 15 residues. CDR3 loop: CASSYSSGGSYEQYF. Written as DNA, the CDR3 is TGTGCCAGCAGTTACTCGAGCGGGGGCTCCTACGAGCAGTACTTC.

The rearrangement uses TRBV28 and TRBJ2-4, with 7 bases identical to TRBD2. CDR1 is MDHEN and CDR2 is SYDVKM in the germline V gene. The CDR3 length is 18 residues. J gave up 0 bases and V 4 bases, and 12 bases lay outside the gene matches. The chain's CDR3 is CASSWGRGPRLAKNIQYF. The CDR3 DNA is TGTGCCAGCAGTTGGGGGAGGGGCCCCAGACTAGCCAAAAACATTCAGTACTTC.

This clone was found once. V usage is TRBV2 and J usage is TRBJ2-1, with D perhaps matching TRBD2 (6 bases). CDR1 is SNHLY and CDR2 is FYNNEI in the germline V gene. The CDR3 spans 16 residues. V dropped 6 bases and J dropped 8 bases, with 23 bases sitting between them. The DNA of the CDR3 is TGTGCCAGCAGCCCACCGGGGAGGTTGGGGTTAGATGAGCAGTTCTTC. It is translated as CASSPPGRLGLDEQFF.

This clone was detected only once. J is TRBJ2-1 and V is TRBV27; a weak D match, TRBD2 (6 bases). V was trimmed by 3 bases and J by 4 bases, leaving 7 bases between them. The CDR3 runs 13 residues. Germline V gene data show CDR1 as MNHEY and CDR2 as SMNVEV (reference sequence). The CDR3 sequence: CASSFGGYNEQFF. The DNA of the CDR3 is TGTGCCAGCAGTTTTGGGGGGTACAATGAGCAGTTCTTC.

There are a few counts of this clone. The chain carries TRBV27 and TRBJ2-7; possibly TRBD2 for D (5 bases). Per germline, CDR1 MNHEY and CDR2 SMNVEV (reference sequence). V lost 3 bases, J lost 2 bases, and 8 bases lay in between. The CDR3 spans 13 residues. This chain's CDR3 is CASSLLGTYEQYF. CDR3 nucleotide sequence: TGTGCCAGCAGTTTGCTCGGGACCTACGAGCAGTACTTC.

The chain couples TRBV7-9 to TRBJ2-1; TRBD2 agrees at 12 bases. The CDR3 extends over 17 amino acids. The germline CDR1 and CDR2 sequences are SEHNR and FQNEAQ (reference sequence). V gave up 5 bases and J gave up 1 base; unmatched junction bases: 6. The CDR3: CASSLSTSGSSYNEQFF. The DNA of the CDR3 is TGTGCCAGCAGCCTCTCGACTAGCGGGAGTTCCTACAATGAGCAGTTCTTC.

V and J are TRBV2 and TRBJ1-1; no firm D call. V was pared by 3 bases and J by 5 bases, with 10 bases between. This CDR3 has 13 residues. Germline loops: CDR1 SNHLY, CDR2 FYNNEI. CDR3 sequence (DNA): TGTGCCAGCAGTGACTGGGCCACGACTGAAGCTTTCTTT. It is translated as CASSDWATTEAFF.

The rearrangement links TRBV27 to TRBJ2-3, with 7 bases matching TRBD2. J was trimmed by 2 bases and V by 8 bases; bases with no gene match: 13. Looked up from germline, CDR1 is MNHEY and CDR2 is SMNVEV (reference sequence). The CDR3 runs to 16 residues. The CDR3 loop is CASLPGVGLLTDTQYF. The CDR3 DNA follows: TGTGCCAGCCTGCCGGGTGTGGGACTACTCACAGATACGCAGTATTTT.

CDR3 sequence: CASSYSTGGEQFF. In DNA form, the CDR3 reads TGTGCCAGCAGTTACTCGACAGGGGGTGAGCAGTTCTTC. The chain links TRBV6-5 to TRBJ2-1, with TRBD1 identical over 9 bases. In germline, CDR1 is MNHEY, CDR2 SVGAGI. The CDR3 totals 13 residues. J lost 9 bases, V lost 0 bases, and 0 bases had no gene match.

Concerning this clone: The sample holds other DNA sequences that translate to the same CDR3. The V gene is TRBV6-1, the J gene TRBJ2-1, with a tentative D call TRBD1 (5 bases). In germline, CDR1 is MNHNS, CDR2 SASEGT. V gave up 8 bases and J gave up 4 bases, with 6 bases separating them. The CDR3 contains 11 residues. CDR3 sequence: CASDRYNEQFF. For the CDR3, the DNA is TGTGCCAGCGACAGATACAATGAGCAGTTCTTC.

The CDR3 reads CAWSPTAPNTEAFF. CDR3 DNA sequence: TGTGCCTGGAGTCCCACAGCCCCGAACACTGAAGCTTTCTTT. The gene calls are TRBV30 and TRBJ1-1; D ambiguous. The CDR3 length is 14 residues. From germline, CDR1 is GTSNPN and CDR2 SVGIG (reference sequence). Between the trimmed V and J ends, which lost 2 bases and 1 base, there was a span of 11 bases.

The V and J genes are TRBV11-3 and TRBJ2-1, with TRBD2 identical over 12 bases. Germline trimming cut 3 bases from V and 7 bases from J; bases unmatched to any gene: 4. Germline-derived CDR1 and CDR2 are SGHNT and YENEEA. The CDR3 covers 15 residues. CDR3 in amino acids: CASSLTSGSLNEQFF. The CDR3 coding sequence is TGTGCCAGCAGCTTGACTAGCGGGAGTTTAAATGAGCAGTTCTTC. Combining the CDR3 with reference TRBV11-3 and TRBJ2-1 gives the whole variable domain EAGVVQSPRYKIIEKKQPVAFWCNPISGHNTLYWYLQNLGQGPELLIRYENEEAVDDSQLPKDRFSAERLKGVDSTLKIQPAELGDSAVYLCASSLTSGSLNEQFFGPGTRLTVL.

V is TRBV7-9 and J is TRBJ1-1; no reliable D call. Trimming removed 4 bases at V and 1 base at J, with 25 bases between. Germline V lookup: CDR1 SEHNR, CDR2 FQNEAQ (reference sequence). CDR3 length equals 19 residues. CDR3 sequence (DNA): TGTGCCAGCAGCTCCGTGACCTGGGCGGTTGGTTTTCCGAACACTGAAGCTTTCTTT. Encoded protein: CASSSVTWAVGFPNTEAFF. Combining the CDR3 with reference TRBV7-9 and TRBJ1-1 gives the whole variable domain DTGVSQNPRHKITKRGQNVTFRCDPISEHNRLYWYRQTLGQGPEFLTYFQNEAQLEKSRLLSDRFSAERPKGSFSTLEIQRTEQGDSAMYLCASSSVTWAVGFPNTEAFFGQGTRLTVV.

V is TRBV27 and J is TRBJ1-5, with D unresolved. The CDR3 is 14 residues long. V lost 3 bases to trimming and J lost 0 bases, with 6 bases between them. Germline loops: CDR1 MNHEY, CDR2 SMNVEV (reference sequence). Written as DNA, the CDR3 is TGTGCCAGCAGTTTTGGCAGTAGCAATCAGCCCCAGCATTTT. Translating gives CASSFGSSNQPQHF.